What follows are 8 T cell receptor beta chains derived from one specimen sequenced in a study of beta chain features in type 1 diabetes. Sequencing targeted expressed TCRB transcripts, as all isolated RNA had been reverse transcribed. Here immunoSEQ multiplex PCR was the method, and the copy in TCRdb shows in-frame clones only, minus some. The sample comprises 200,000 to 250,000 clones, about 10% of which are singletons, and around 0.037% rests with the top ten. The sample comprised naive CD4+ T cells from blood. The receptor source for this set is a young woman in good health.

The table lists this clone with a few counts. The chain combines TRBV25-1 with TRBJ2-4; D is perhaps TRBD2 (5 bases). The CDR3 is 16 amino acids. Germline CDR1 and CDR2: MGHDK and SYGVNS. Trimming took off 1 base at V and 2 bases at J, with 12 bases between the two ends. DNA for the CDR3: TGTGCCAGCAGTGAATGGAGCGCGGGTACCAAAAACATTCAGTACTTC. It translates to CASSEWSAGTKNIQYF.

The genes are TRBV19 and TRBJ2-3; 13 nucleotides agree with TRBD2. Per the germline V gene, CDR1 is LNHDA and CDR2 is SQIVND (reference sequence). The CDR3 sequence is 18 residues long. The ends lost 5 bases at V and 0 bases at J; junction bases unmatched: 8. The chain's CDR3 is CASSDPTSGGLSTDTQYF. CDR3 nucleotide sequence: TGTGCCAGTAGTGACCCGACTAGCGGGGGGCTCAGCACAGATACGCAGTATTTT.

A few counts support this clone. This chain joins TRBV5-5 and TRBJ2-5, with TRBD1 as a possible D gene (6 bases). The V gene's germline CDR1 is SGHKS and CDR2 YYEKEE (reference sequence). This CDR3 is 14 amino acids long. V was pared by 4 bases and J by 5 bases, with 15 bases between. CDR3: CASSQYRALETQYF. The CDR3 bases are TGTGCCAGCAGCCAATACAGGGCCCTGGAGACCCAGTACTTC.

The CDR3 nucleotides are TGTGCCAGCAGCTTGAGGTCAGGCCCCACTGTGAGAGAGCAGTACTTC. Translated, it gives CASSLRSGPTVREQYF. The chain couples TRBV5-6 to TRBJ2-7; D remains ambiguous. Germline V CDR1 and CDR2: SGHDT, YYEEEE. The CDR3 is made up of 16 amino acids. The V and J ends lost 1 base and 7 bases respectively, with 21 bases between them.

This clone was detected only a few times. This CDR3 is also generated by other DNA sequences in the sample. J is TRBJ1-1 and V is TRBV7-9, with D maybe TRBD1 (5 bases). Germline assignment: CDR1 SEHNR and CDR2 FQNEAQ (reference sequence). Trimming took 4 bases from V and 4 from J, leaving 10 bases between them. This CDR3 spans 13 amino acids. CDR3 region: CASSSQGGTEAFF. DNA for the CDR3: TGTGCCAGCAGCTCTCAGGGAGGCACTGAAGCTTTCTTT.

V usage is TRBV19 and J usage is TRBJ2-1; D not certain. Germline V lookup: CDR1 LNHDA, CDR2 SQIVND (reference sequence). This CDR3 region has 13 residues. V was clipped by 3 bases and J by 8 bases, with 11 bases between them. CDR3 protein: CASSMGSPYEQFF. As DNA, the CDR3 is TGTGCCAGTAGTATGGGCAGTCCGTATGAGCAGTTCTTC.

V usage is TRBV2 and J usage is TRBJ1-2, with a possible D match to TRBD1 (5 bases). The V end was cut by 7 bases, the J end by 8 bases, with 20 bases between. There are 14 residues in the CDR3. Germline CDR1 and CDR2: SNHLY and FYNNEI. The CDR3 loop is CASTRQQAVEGYTF. The CDR3 DNA is TGTGCCAGCACCAGACAACAGGCCGTTGAAGGCTACACCTTC.

The chain employs TRBV30 and TRBJ1-5; D perhaps matches TRBD1 (5 bases). Germline V lookup: CDR1 GTSNPN, CDR2 SVGIG (reference sequence). The V end lost 0 bases, the J end lost 9 bases, and 12 bases lay between the germline ends. The CDR3 extends over 13 amino acids. The CDR3 is CAWSVAGVRPQHF. DNA for the CDR3: TGTGCCTGGAGTGTTGCGGGGGTTCGGCCCCAGCATTTT. The whole variable domain, remainder taken from reference TRBV30 and TRBJ1-5, is SQTIHQWPATLVQPVGSPLSLECTVEGTSNPNLYWYRQAAGRGLQLLFYSVGIGQISSEVPQNLSASRPQDRQFILSSKKLLLSDSGFYLCAWSVAGVRPQHFGDGTRLSIL.